These 15 T cell receptor beta chains were all obtained from the same sample, sequenced in a study of blood T cell repertoires in COVID-19. This table comes from immunoSEQ multiplex PCR, and its TCRdb copy is limited to in-frame clones, with some not included. The sample consists of around 400,000 clones, 87% of them appearing once. The specimen was peripheral blood. The source is a woman aged 55-69 years with COVID-19, enrolled during active disease.

The chain uses TRBV30 and TRBJ1-5; maybe TRBD1 (5 bases). V was shortened by 0 bases and J by 5 bases, with 14 bases between the two germline ends. Per the germline V gene, CDR1 is GTSNPN and CDR2 is SVGIG (reference sequence). This CDR3 is 15 amino acids long. The CDR3 spells CAWSVGAAFYQPQHF. The DNA of the CDR3 is TGTGCCTGGAGTGTAGGGGCTGCCTTTTATCAGCCCCAGCATTTT. Using reference TRBV30 and TRBJ1-5 for the parts outside the CDR3, the full variable domain is SQTIHQWPATLVQPVGSPLSLECTVEGTSNPNLYWYRQAAGRGLQLLFYSVGIGQISSEVPQNLSASRPQDRQFILSSKKLLLSDSGFYLCAWSVGAAFYQPQHFGDGTRLSIL.

The chain uses TRBV19 and TRBJ1-1, with D perhaps TRBD1 (5 bases). Trimming removed 6 bases from V and 1 base from J, with 15 bases in between. The CDR3 runs 15 residues. From germline, CDR1 is LNHDA and CDR2 SQIVND (reference sequence). The CDR3 reads CASRSGGGWNTEAFF. The DNA of the CDR3 is TGTGCCAGTAGATCTGGGGGAGGATGGAACACTGAAGCTTTCTTT.

V gene TRBV2 combines with J gene TRBJ2-2, with 7 nucleotides matching TRBD2. The CDR3 runs to 16 residues. Germline-derived CDR1 and CDR2 are SNHLY and FYNNEI. The ends lost 7 bases at V and 4 bases at J; junction bases unmatched: 12. This CDR3 reads CASKASGYSTTGELFF. In DNA form, the CDR3 reads TGTGCCAGCAAGGCTAGCGGCTATTCGACCACCGGGGAGCTGTTTTTT.

The chain joins TRBV29-1 to TRBJ1-1; tentatively, D is TRBD1 (5 bases). Germline V lookup: CDR1 SQVTM, CDR2 ANQGSEA. V was cut by 6 bases and J by 10 bases, with 12 bases left in between. The CDR3 consists of 10 residues. The CDR3 here is CSVADSTAFF. CDR3 sequence (DNA): TGCAGCGTGGCAGACAGCACAGCTTTCTTT.

This rearrangement joins TRBV7-2 to TRBJ2-7; 8 bases agree with TRBD1. The CDR3 length is 17 residues. Trimming took 2 bases from V and 2 from J; bases not matched to a gene: 11. Germline CDR1 is SGHTA and CDR2 is FQGNSA. Written as DNA, the CDR3 is TGTGCCAGCAGCTTAAATACGACGGACAGGGTGACCTACGAGCAGTACTTC. It yields the protein CASSLNTTDRVTYEQYF.

V gene TRBV15 combines with J gene TRBJ2-7; D might be TRBD2 (6 bases). The CDR3 extends over 14 amino acids. Trimming removed 3 bases from V and 6 bases from J, with 15 bases in between. The germline V gene has CDR1 LNHNV and CDR2 YYDKDF (reference sequence). The DNA for the CDR3 is TGTGCCACCAGCAGTGGGCAGCGGGTTCGCGAGCAGTACTTC. Translated, it gives CATSSGQRVREQYF.

The chain joins TRBV6-5 to TRBJ1-3; no firm D call. V was cut by 6 bases and J by 0 bases, with 9 bases left in between. The CDR3 length is 14 residues. Germline CDR1 and CDR2: MNHEY and SVGAGI. This chain's CDR3 is CASRPISSGNTIYF. The CDR3, as DNA: TGTGCCAGCAGGCCCATTAGCTCTGGAAACACCATATATTTT.

This clone was seen a handful of times. The V call is TRBV2, the J call TRBJ1-1; 7 positions match TRBD1. Unmatched junction bases numbered 12, after V lost 7 bases and J lost 4 bases. From germline, CDR1 is SNHLY and CDR2 FYNNEI. This CDR3 spans 15 amino acids. CDR3 coding DNA: TGTGCCAGCACCCCAGAAGGGACAGAATCCACTGAAGCTTTCTTT. It is translated as CASTPEGTESTEAFF.

The chain links TRBV2 to TRBJ1-5; D gene uncertain. In germline, CDR1 is SNHLY, CDR2 FYNNEI. The CDR3 covers 14 residues. V lost 5 bases, J lost 3 bases, and 11 bases lay in between. This chain's CDR3 is CASSYRRNNQPQHF. The CDR3 DNA follows: TGTGCCAGCAGTTATCGGAGGAACAATCAGCCCCAGCATTTT.

The rearrangement joins TRBV5-6 to TRBJ2-7, with D perhaps TRBD2 (5 bases). Trimming pared 3 bases from V and 0 bases from J, leaving 16 bases between. Germline CDR1 SGHDT, CDR2 YYEEEE. There are 16 residues in the CDR3. CDR3 nucleotides: TGTGCCAGCAGCTCACTTACGGGGAGAAGCTCCTACGAGCAGTACTTC. The encoded protein is CASSSLTGRSSYEQYF.

A few counts support this clone. The V call is TRBV4-1, the J call TRBJ2-1; TRBD2 might be the D (5 bases). CDR3 length equals 15 residues. In germline, CDR1 is MGHRA, CDR2 YSYEKL. V lost 0 bases and J lost 4, with 10 bases in between. CDR3 sequence: CASSQDKGLYNEQFF. DNA for the CDR3: TGCGCCAGCAGCCAAGATAAAGGACTTTACAATGAGCAGTTCTTC.

The rearrangement links TRBV5-6 to TRBJ2-5; possibly TRBD1 for D (6 bases). V dropped 1 base and J dropped 3 bases, with 13 bases sitting between them. This CDR3 has 15 amino acids. Germline V gene sequence: CDR1 SGHDT, CDR2 YYEEEE. Here the CDR3 DNA reads TGTGCCAGCAGCTTGCGTGGGGGCCGCAAAGAGACCCAGTACTTC. Amino acid sequence: CASSLRGGRKETQYF.

This chain links TRBV5-1 with TRBJ1-1; TRBD1 aligns across 7 bases. With V trimmed by 2 bases and J by 1 base, 8 bases remained unmatched. CDR1 is SGHRS, CDR2 YFSETQ, per germline. This CDR3 comprises 16 residues. CDR3 residues: CASSFSQGLENTEAFF. In nucleotides, the CDR3 is TGCGCCAGCAGCTTCTCACAGGGGCTGGAGAACACTGAAGCTTTCTTT.

The sample holds one count of this clone. This chain links TRBV7-3 with TRBJ2-3; 8 bases line up with TRBD1. Germline V gene lookup returns CDR1 SGHTA and CDR2 FQGTGA. The CDR3 consists of 14 residues. Trimming cost V 2 bases and J 5 bases; bases outside gene matches: 3. CDR3 coding DNA: TGTGCCAGCAGCTTAGACAGGGGAGGAGATACGCAGTATTTT. Translation: CASSLDRGGDTQYF.

The J gene is TRBJ1-2, the V gene TRBV28; perhaps TRBD1 as D (6 bases). Germline CDR1 MDHEN, CDR2 SYDVKM. V was clipped by 4 bases and J by 4 bases, with 13 bases between them. The CDR3 extends over 14 amino acids. CDR3 in amino acids: CASSSDRISYGYTF. CDR3 sequence (DNA): TGTGCCAGCAGTTCAGACAGGATTTCCTATGGCTACACCTTC.